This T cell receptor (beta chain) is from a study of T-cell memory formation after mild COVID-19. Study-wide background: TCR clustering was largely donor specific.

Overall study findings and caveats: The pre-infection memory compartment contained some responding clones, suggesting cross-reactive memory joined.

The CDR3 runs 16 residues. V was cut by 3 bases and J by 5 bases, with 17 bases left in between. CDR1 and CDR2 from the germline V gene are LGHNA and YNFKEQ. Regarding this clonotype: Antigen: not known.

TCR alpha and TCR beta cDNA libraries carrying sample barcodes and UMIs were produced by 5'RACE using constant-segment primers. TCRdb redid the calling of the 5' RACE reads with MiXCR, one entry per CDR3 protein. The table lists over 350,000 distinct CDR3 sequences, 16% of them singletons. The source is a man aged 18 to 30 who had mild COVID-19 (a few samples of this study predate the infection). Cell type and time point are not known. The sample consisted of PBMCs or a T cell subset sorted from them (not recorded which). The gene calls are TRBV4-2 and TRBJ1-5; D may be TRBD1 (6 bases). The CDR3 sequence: CASSQGAEGVYQPQHF. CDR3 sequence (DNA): TGTGCCAGCAGCCAGGGGGCGGAGGGGGTTTATCAGCCCCAGCATTTT.